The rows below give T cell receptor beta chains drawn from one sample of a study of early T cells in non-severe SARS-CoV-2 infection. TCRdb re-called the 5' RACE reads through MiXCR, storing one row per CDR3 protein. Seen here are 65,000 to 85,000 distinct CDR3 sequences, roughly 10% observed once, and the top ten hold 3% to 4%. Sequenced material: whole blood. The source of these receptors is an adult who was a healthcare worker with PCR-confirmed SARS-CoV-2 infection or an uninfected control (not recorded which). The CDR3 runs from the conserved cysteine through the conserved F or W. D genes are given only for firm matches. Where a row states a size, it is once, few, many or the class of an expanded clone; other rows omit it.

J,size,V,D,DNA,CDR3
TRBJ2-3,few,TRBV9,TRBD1,TGTGCCAGCAGCTTATCACAGGGGGGAACGCAGTATTTT,CASSLSQGGTQYF
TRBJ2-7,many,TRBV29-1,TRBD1,TGCAGCGTCGAGGGACAGGGCTACGAGCAGTACTTC,CSVEGQGYEQYF
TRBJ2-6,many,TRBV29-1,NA,TGCAGCGTGGGACCGGGGGCTGGGGCCAACGTCCTGACTTTC,CSVGPGAGANVLTF
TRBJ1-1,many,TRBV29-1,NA,TGCAGCGTTCTGAGACAGACTGAAGCTTTCTTT,CSVLRQTEAFF
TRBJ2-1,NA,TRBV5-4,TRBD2,TGTGCCAGCAGCTTGGGGACTAGCGGGAGTAGCGAGCAGTTCTTC,CASSLGTSGSSEQFF
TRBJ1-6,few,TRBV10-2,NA,TGCGCCAGCGGAGGGAATTCACCCCTCCACTTT,CASGGNSPLHF
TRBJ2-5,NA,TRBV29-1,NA,TGCAGCGTTGACCCAAGGCAGCAAGAGACCCAGTACTTC,CSVDPRQQETQYF
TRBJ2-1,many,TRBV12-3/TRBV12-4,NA,TGTGCCAGCAGTTCAGGACAGATGTGGTCCAATGAGCAGTTCTTC,CASSSGQMWSNEQFF
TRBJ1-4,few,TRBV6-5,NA,TGTGCCAGCAGTTACTCCGGTGAAAAACTGTTTTTT,CASSYSGEKLFF
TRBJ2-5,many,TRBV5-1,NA,TGCGCCAGCAGTTGGGACCAAGAGACCCAGTACTTC,CASSWDQETQYF
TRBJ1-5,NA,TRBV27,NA,TGTGCCAGCAGTTTATCGCCGGATCAGCCCCAGCATTTT,CASSLSPDQPQHF
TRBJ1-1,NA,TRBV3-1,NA,TGTGCCAGCAGCCAACGAGGGGTCGGGAGGACTGAAGCTTTCTTT,CASSQRGVGRTEAFF
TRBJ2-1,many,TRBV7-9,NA,TGTGCCAGCCAGGAGGAGGAGGATGAGCAGTTCTTC,CASQEEEDEQFF
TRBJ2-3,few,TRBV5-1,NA,TGCGCCAGCAGCTTCCTATTTACAGATACGCAGTATTTT,CASSFLFTDTQYF
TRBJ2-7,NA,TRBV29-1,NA,TGCAGCGTTATTCACACAGTCGTCGCCGACGAGCAGTACTTC,CSVIHTVVADEQYF
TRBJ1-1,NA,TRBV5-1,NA,TGCGCCAGCAGCTTAACGGGCGTGAGAAACACTGAAGCTTTCTTT,CASSLTGVRNTEAFF
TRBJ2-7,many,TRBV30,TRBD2,TGTGCCTGGAGTCGGGGGGTTGGACCCTACGAGCAGTACTTC,CAWSRGVGPYEQYF
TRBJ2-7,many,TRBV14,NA,TGTGCCAGCAGCCATCGGAGGGGAGAGCAGTACTTC,CASSHRRGEQYF
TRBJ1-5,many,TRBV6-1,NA,TGTGCCAGCAGTGTCTTAGGCCCCCCCCAGCATTTT,CASSVLGPPQHF
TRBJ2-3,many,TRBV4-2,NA,TGTGCCAGCAGCCAAGATCTGTCGGGAGCCGCAGATACGCAGTATTTT,CASSQDLSGAADTQYF
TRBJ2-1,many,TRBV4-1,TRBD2,TGCGCCAGCAGCCGAGGGACTAGCGGGAGAATAAATGAGCAGTTCTTC,CASSRGTSGRINEQFF
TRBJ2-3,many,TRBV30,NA,TGTGCCTGGAGTCTCACCCAAGATACGCAGTATTTT,CAWSLTQDTQYF
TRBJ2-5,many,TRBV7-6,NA,TGTGCCAGCAGCTTAACCGGGCCAGAGGCCCAGTACTTC,CASSLTGPEAQYF
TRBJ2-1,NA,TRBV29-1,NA,TGCAGCGCCGTCTCCTACAATGAGCAGTTCTTC,CSAVSYNEQFF
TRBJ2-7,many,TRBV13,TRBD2,TGTGCCAGCAGCTACAATCGGGGGGGCACCTCCTCCTACGAGCAGTACTTC,CASSYNRGGTSSYEQYF
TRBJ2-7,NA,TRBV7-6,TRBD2,TGTGCCAGCAGTCCCGGAATAGCGGGAGGGAGCGAGCAGTACTTC,CASSPGIAGGSEQYF
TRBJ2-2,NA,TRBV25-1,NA,TGTGCCAGCAGTGAATCGAGGGGGCGCAGAGCGGGACCGAACACCGGGGAGCTGTTTTTT,CASSESRGRRAGPNTGELFF
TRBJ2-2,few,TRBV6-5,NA,TGTGCCAGCAGTTACTCGATGGCCCGGGGGGAGCTGTTTTTT,CASSYSMARGELFF
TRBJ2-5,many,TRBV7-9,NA,TGTGCCAGCAGCCCCGGGACCCATCCCCAAGAGACCCAGTACTTC,CASSPGTHPQETQYF
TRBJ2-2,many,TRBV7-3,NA,TGTGCCAGCAGCTTATCTAACACCGGGGAGCTGTTTTTT,CASSLSNTGELFF
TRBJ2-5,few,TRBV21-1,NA,TGTGCCAGCAGCCCTGATTCCCCTAGGAGGAGTTTTCAAGAGACCCAGTACTTC,CASSPDSPRRSFQETQYF
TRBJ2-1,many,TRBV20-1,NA,TGCAGTGCTAGGGGTTTGGGGGATGAGCAGTTCTTC,CSARGLGDEQFF
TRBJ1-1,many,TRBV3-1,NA,TGTGCCAGCAGCCAAGGGGGGATGAACACTGAAGCTTTCTTT,CASSQGGMNTEAFF
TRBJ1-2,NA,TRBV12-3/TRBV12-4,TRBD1,TGTGCCAGCAGTTTCGGGACAGCTAACTATGGCTACACCTTC,CASSFGTANYGYTF